This TCR beta chain comes out of a study of blood T cell repertoires in COVID-19. Data came from immunoSEQ multiplex PCR; TCRdb stores just in-frame clones and leaves some out. The top ten clones hold just under 2% of a sample with about 36,000 clones, about 80% of them seen once. V lost 1 base and J 4 bases, leaving 8 bases between the germline ends. The CDR3 loop spans 13 amino acids. Germline V CDR1 and CDR2: SGHNT, YYREEE (reference sequence). The sequence was collected from a man in his fifties or sixties with active COVID-19. Input material: peripheral blood. The chain combines TRBV5-4 with TRBJ1-1, with D hard to call. For the CDR3, the DNA is TGTGCCAGCAGCTTGAGTAGCGTCACTGAAGCTTTCTTT. This codes for CASSLSSVTEAFF.